These T cell receptor beta chains were read from a single sample in a study of beta chain features in type 1 diabetes. The table came from immunoSEQ multiplex PCR; TCRdb's copy has only in-frame clones and leaves some out. In the table there are more than 350,000 clones, about an eighth of which are singletons. Sequencing was performed on naive CD4+ T cells from blood. Receptors were obtained from a woman aged 18-29 years in good health. Each CDR3 is given with its conserved first and last residue. D genes are given only for firm matches. Clone size appears in some rows only: once, few, many, or a class for an expanded clone.

clone size	J gene	D gene	V gene	CDR3 DNA	CDR3 protein
once	TRBJ1-1	TRBD1	TRBV4-3	TGCGCCAGCAGCCAACTCGCACAGGGGAAGGAGAACACTGAAGCTTTCTTT	CASSQLAQGKENTEAFF
few	TRBJ1-1	TRBD1	TRBV2	TGTGCCAGCAGTGTACAGGGGAGGGTGAACACTGAAGCTTTCTTT	CASSVQGRVNTEAFF
few	TRBJ1-1	TRBD1	TRBV4-2	TGTGCCAGCAGCCTCGGACAGGGGAAAGCTTTCTTT	CASSLGQGKAFF
NA	TRBJ2-4	NA	TRBV7-8	TGTGCCAGCAGCCCAGCTGGCAGGGCCAAAAACATTCAGTACTTC	CASSPAGRAKNIQYF
many	TRBJ2-5	NA	TRBV10-3	TGTGCCATCAGTGAAATGGCACTACAAGAGACCCAGTACTTC	CAISEMALQETQYF
few	TRBJ2-1	NA	TRBV5-1	TGCGCCAGCAGCTTGGAGGGGACCTACTACAATGAGCAGTTCTTC	CASSLEGTYYNEQFF
NA	TRBJ1-1	NA	TRBV7-8	TGTGCCAGCAGCTTGATGGCCTTCGGGACTGAAGCTTTCTTT	CASSLMAFGTEAFF
NA	TRBJ2-1	NA	TRBV6-5	TGTGCCAGCAGCGGTTGGAATGAGCAGTTCTTC	CASSGWNEQFF
few	TRBJ2-1	NA	TRBV7-9	TGTGCCAGCAGCTTAGAAGGGATCGTGGGCAATGAGCAGTTCTTC	CASSLEGIVGNEQFF
few	TRBJ2-3	TRBD1	TRBV6-5	TGTGCCAGCAGTTTGACAGGGATTCAAGATACGCAGTATTTT	CASSLTGIQDTQYF
NA	TRBJ1-5	NA	TRBV10-3	TGTGCCACCAGACAATACAATAGCAATCAGCCCCAGCATTTT	CATRQYNSNQPQHF
NA	TRBJ2-3	TRBD1	TRBV7-2	TGTGCCAGCAGCTCCCAGGGACAGGGCACAGATACGCAGTATTTT	CASSSQGQGTDTQYF
NA	TRBJ1-1	NA	TRBV7-2	TGTGCCAGCAGCTTATCTAGGGGCTCTGACGCTTTCTTT	CASSLSRGSDAFF
few	TRBJ1-2	TRBD1	TRBV4-3	TGCGCCAGCAGCCAAGATTTAGCCAGGGGGCTATTGGATGGCTACACCTTC	CASSQDLARGLLDGYTF
few	TRBJ1-1	NA	TRBV7-9	TGTGCCAGCAGCCACGGGGGGAACACTGAAGCTTTCTTT	CASSHGGNTEAFF
few	TRBJ2-5	TRBD1	TRBV7-8	TGTGCCAGCAGCTTGACAGGGAAAGAGACCCAGTACTTC	CASSLTGKETQYF
few	TRBJ1-2	NA	TRBV30	TGTGCCTGGTTCCAGGGAGGATTCAACTATGGCTACACCTTC	CAWFQGGFNYGYTF
NA	TRBJ1-1	TRBD1	TRBV9	TGTGCCAGCAGCCCCCGGACAGGGGTGGCTGAAGCTTTCTTT	CASSPRTGVAEAFF
few	TRBJ1-1	TRBD1	TRBV30	TGTGCCTGGACGGGACAGCTGAACACTGAAGCTTTCTTT	CAWTGQLNTEAFF
NA	TRBJ1-4	NA	TRBV5-6	TGTGCCAGCAGCGTTAGGGCAACTAATGAAAAACTGTTTTTT	CASSVRATNEKLFF
few	TRBJ2-6	NA	TRBV7-9	TGTGCCAGCAGCCCTGCCAGGGGAATCTCTGGGGCCAACGTCCTGACTTTC	CASSPARGISGANVLTF
few	TRBJ2-1	NA	TRBV23-1	TGCGCCATTGAGGCTAGCACCGAGCAGTTCTTC	CAIEASTEQFF
NA	TRBJ2-3	NA	TRBV13	TGTGCCAGCAGCCCTAATCGAAATACGCAGTATTTT	CASSPNRNTQYF
NA	TRBJ2-1	TRBD1	TRBV15	TGTGCCACCAGCGTGGGACAGGGGGCGATCTACAATGAGCAGTTCTTC	CATSVGQGAIYNEQFF
few	TRBJ2-5	NA	TRBV9	TGTGCCAGCAGCGTAGCTAGGAAAGGGGAGACCCAGTACTTC	CASSVARKGETQYF
few	TRBJ2-3	NA	TRBV6-4	TGTGCCAGCAGTGAACAGGGCACAGATACGCAGTATTTT	CASSEQGTDTQYF
NA	TRBJ1-1	TRBD1	TRBV7-3	TGTGCCAGCAGCACGACAGGGGCCCGCACTGAAGCTTTCTTT	CASSTTGARTEAFF
few	TRBJ1-5	TRBD1	TRBV5-6	TGTGCCAGCAGCTCCTTGGACAGGGACAATCAGCCCCAGCATTTT	CASSSLDRDNQPQHF
NA	TRBJ2-1	NA	TRBV5-1	TGCGCCAGCAGCTTGGCCGGGTTGGGTATGGGCGCCTACAATGAGCAGTTCTTC	CASSLAGLGMGAYNEQFF
NA	TRBJ2-3	TRBD1	TRBV19	TGTGCCAGTAGACCGGGACAGGGCACAGATACGCAGTATTTT	CASRPGQGTDTQYF
NA	TRBJ2-3	NA	TRBV7-9	TGTGCCAGCAGCTTAGGTACGGGGAGCACAGATACGCAGTATTTT	CASSLGTGSTDTQYF
NA	TRBJ2-7	NA	TRBV7-2	TGTGCCAGCAGCTTAGGGGCCCAAACCTACGAGCAGTACTTC	CASSLGAQTYEQYF
few	TRBJ2-1	NA	TRBV9	TGTGCCAGCAGCCCTGGTGGAGGCGGGTACAATGAGCAGTTCTTC	CASSPGGGGYNEQFF
few	TRBJ2-6	NA	TRBV15	TGTGCCACCAGCAGAGGTCAGGGGACTGGGGCCAACGTCCTGACTTTC	CATSRGQGTGANVLTF
few	TRBJ2-2	NA	TRBV9	TGTGCCAGCAGCGTAGATTATGGAAACACCGGGGAGCTGTTTTTT	CASSVDYGNTGELFF
NA	TRBJ2-2	NA	TRBV29-1	TGCAGCGTGCCGGGGCTGCTCAGGACCGGGGAGCTGTTTTTT	CSVPGLLRTGELFF
few	TRBJ2-5	NA	TRBV7-9	TGTGCCAGCAGCAAACAGGTGGCCCAGTACTTC	CASSKQVAQYF
few	TRBJ2-3	NA	TRBV7-2	TGTGCCAGCAGCCGAGCGGCAGATACGCAGTATTTT	CASSRAADTQYF
few	TRBJ2-4	TRBD2	TRBV7-2	TGTGCCAGCAGCGCGGGAGGCTGGTTAGGCAAAAACATTCAGTACTTC	CASSAGGWLGKNIQYF
few	TRBJ2-3	NA	TRBV29-1	TGCAGCGTCGTAGGGAATTACGCAGATACGCAGTATTTT	CSVVGNYADTQYF
many	TRBJ1-1	NA	TRBV29-1	TGCAGCGCTTCAACAGGGCTGAACACTGAAGCTTTCTTT	CSASTGLNTEAFF
NA	TRBJ2-5	TRBD2	TRBV9	TGTGCCAGCAGCGTAAGTTCTAGCGGGGGTCAAGAGACCCAGTACTTC	CASSVSSSGGQETQYF